This T cell receptor beta chain appears in the sequencing data of a study of T cell changes during pregnancy in multiple sclerosis (dated by TCRdb to the late 2010s). Notes on the research overall: The study looked at changes in the T cell repertoire across pregnancy in women with multiple sclerosis.

Receptors were amplified or captured by the immunoSEQ multiplex PCR assay. TCRdb limited this immuneACCESS table to in-frame rearrangements with V and J called. A share of clones is missing; checked studies link under half to unresolved V genes, and the rest is unexplained. This sample lists roughly 80,000 clones; about nine tenths were detected once. In total, the top ten clones hold around 2% of the sample. In the case of this clone: The antigen it binds to is not known. No much larger clone is present one base from it, and per-base qualities are unavailable.

The cysteine opens and the phenylalanine closes a CDR3 of 14 amino acids. CDR3 DNA only is kept here, 42 bases in frame from base 1. At the junction V is shortened by 3 bases and J by 7 bases; bases outside the gene matches: 5. CDR1 and CDR2 (SGHRS, YFSETQ) derive from the germline V gene. The rearranged chain carries TRBV5-1 and TRBJ2-2, and 8 bases in between align with TRBD1. This clonotype originated in a female donor with multiple sclerosis, enrolled in a pregnancy study. Sequenced material: peripheral blood, taken before pregnancy. The nucleotides are TGCGCCAGCAGCTCACAGGGGGTGAACGGGGAGCTGTTTTTT. It specifies CASSSQGVNGELFF.